Listed below are T cell receptor beta chains from one sample, sequenced in a study of blood T cell repertoires in COVID-19. The assay was immunoSEQ multiplex PCR, and TCRdb's table has in-frame clones only and misses some. This sample carries 250,000 or so clones, about four fifths of them seen once, and the ten largest clones take 1.9%. Source material: peripheral blood. The receptors were gathered from a man aged 25-45 years who had recovered from COVID-19. Both conserved end residues are part of each CDR3. Fields, in order: CDR3 DNA, CDR3 protein, V gene, D gene, clone size, J gene. D genes are given only for firm matches. Clone size is shown for a subset of rows, as once, few, many or a class of expanded clone.

TGTGCCAGCAGTTACACCGGGACAGGTGGCTACACCTTC,CASSYTGTGGYTF,TRBV6-5,TRBD1,.,TRBJ1-2
TGTGCCAGCAGCGTAGCCGAGGGCTTGGGTACTGAAGCTTTCTTT,CASSVAEGLGTEAFF,TRBV9,.,.,TRBJ1-1
TGTGCCAGCAGCAACGGGGGCTCTGGGGCCAACGTCCTGACTTTC,CASSNGGSGANVLTF,TRBV21-1,.,.,TRBJ2-6
TGTGCCAGCAGTCGGGACTTTCAAGAGACCCAGTACTTC,CASSRDFQETQYF,TRBV6-5,.,.,TRBJ2-5
TGTGCCAGCAGCGTGACAGGGGTGGGTGAGCAGTTCTTC,CASSVTGVGEQFF,TRBV5-4,TRBD1,.,TRBJ2-1
TGTGCCAGCAGTTGGGGCTCCGGGCCGAACACTGAAGCTTTCTTT,CASSWGSGPNTEAFF,TRBV6-6,.,once,TRBJ1-1
TGTGCCAGCAGCAGTAACAACAGGGTCCAGCCCCAGCATTTT,CASSSNNRVQPQHF,TRBV6-2/TRBV6-3,.,.,TRBJ1-5
TGTGCCAGCAGCCCTAGCGGGGGGGCAGATACGCAGTATTTT,CASSPSGGADTQYF,TRBV7-8,TRBD2,.,TRBJ2-3
TGTGCCATACACCCGTCGGGGGGGAGTTACAATGAGCAGTTCTTC,CAIHPSGGSYNEQFF,TRBV10-3,TRBD2,.,TRBJ2-1
TGTGCCAGTAGTTCCGACACCTGGACAGATACGCAGTATTTT,CASSSDTWTDTQYF,TRBV19,.,once,TRBJ2-3
TGTGCCAGCAGCCCACGGACAGGGGGCGCCGAGCAGTACTTC,CASSPRTGGAEQYF,TRBV9,TRBD1,few,TRBJ2-7
TGTGCCAGCAGTACACACAGGCGTGCTAATGAAAAACTGTTTTTT,CASSTHRRANEKLFF,TRBV28,.,.,TRBJ1-4
TGTGCCAGCAGCCAAGATTTTTTAGCGGGGGGGAGCACAGATACGCAGTATTTT,CASSQDFLAGGSTDTQYF,TRBV3-1/TRBV3-2,TRBD2,.,TRBJ2-3
TGCGCCAGCAGCTTGGCTGCAACTAATGAAAAACTGTTTTTT,CASSLAATNEKLFF,TRBV5-1,.,.,TRBJ1-4
TGTGCCAGCAGCCCTAGGACTGGAAACACCATATATTTT,CASSPRTGNTIYF,TRBV11-2,.,.,TRBJ1-3
TGTGCCAGCAGCGTTGGACAGAATAATTCACCCCTCCACTTT,CASSVGQNNSPLHF,TRBV5-8,.,.,TRBJ1-6
TGTGCCAGCAGAGCCACAGGGCCCGTCGGTGGTGGCTACACCTTC,CASRATGPVGGGYTF,TRBV6-5,.,.,TRBJ1-2
TGTGCCAGCAGCGTCGGGTGGGAGTCCGGAGAGACCCAGTACTTC,CASSVGWESGETQYF,TRBV9,.,.,TRBJ2-5
TGCGCCAGCAGCCAAGTCAGATTCAACACCGGGGAGCTGTTTTTT,CASSQVRFNTGELFF,TRBV4-1,.,.,TRBJ2-2
TGTGCCAGCAGCTTCCAGGGGGCAACTAATGAAAAACTGTTTTTT,CASSFQGATNEKLFF,TRBV7-9,TRBD1,.,TRBJ1-4
TGTGCCAGCAGTGAAGGCTCCGGTAGCTTGAACACTGAAGCTTTCTTT,CASSEGSGSLNTEAFF,TRBV6-1,.,.,TRBJ1-1
TGTGCCAGCTCACCACCCAACGGGGGGGCCTTTGGTTACGCCGGGGAGCTGTTTTTT,CASSPPNGGAFGYAGELFF,TRBV18,TRBD2,.,TRBJ2-2
TGTGCCAGCAGCCAAGCCGGGACAGGGGACTTCGGGGGCTACACCTTC,CASSQAGTGDFGGYTF,TRBV4-2,TRBD1,.,TRBJ1-2
TGTGCCAGCAGCTTAGGGGCAGGGGCGCCTACCGGGGAGCTGTTTTTT,CASSLGAGAPTGELFF,TRBV7-3,.,once,TRBJ2-2
TGCGCCAGCAGCCCCAGCCGGACACTACAAGAGACCCAGTACTTC,CASSPSRTLQETQYF,TRBV5-1,.,.,TRBJ2-5
TGTGCCAGCAGTTCCCCTGGGGGGAAGGAGGGGTCCTACAATGAGCAGTTCTTC,CASSSPGGKEGSYNEQFF,TRBV6-2/TRBV6-3,.,many,TRBJ2-1
TGTGCCACCAGTGATACGGGACTAGCGGGGGGGCGAGAGCAGTTCTTC,CATSDTGLAGGREQFF,TRBV24-1,TRBD2,once,TRBJ2-1
TGCGCCAGCAGCCAAGTTTTCCCAAGACAGTTACTGATGTGGAAACTGTTTTTT,CASSQVFPRQLLMWKLFF,TRBV4-1,.,.,TRBJ1-4
TGTGCCAGCAGCCCGGTTCCTTGGGAGACCCAGTACTTC,CASSPVPWETQYF,TRBV5-8,.,.,TRBJ2-5
TGTGCCAGCAGTGAAACAGGGAACTATGGCTACACCTTC,CASSETGNYGYTF,TRBV12-3/TRBV12-4,.,few,TRBJ1-2
TGTGCCAGCAGTCCACGGGGCGGGGGCCGTCCGGAGACCCAGTACTTC,CASSPRGGGRPETQYF,TRBV28,.,.,TRBJ2-5
TGTGCCAGCAGCCAAGGGACTTTTTCTCAAGAGACCCAGTACTTC,CASSQGTFSQETQYF,TRBV7-9,.,.,TRBJ2-5
TGTGCCAGCTCGGGGGAAACCGGGGAGCTGTTTTTT,CASSGETGELFF,TRBV6-6,.,.,TRBJ2-2
TGCGCCAGCAGTCTCCAGGGGGCGGGAGAAGCTTTCTTT,CASSLQGAGEAFF,TRBV5-1,TRBD1,.,TRBJ1-1
TGTGCCAGCAGCGGGGGGGACTCATCCTATGGCTACACCTTC,CASSGGDSSYGYTF,TRBV5-4,.,.,TRBJ1-2
TGTGCCAGCAGTTTCGGGGGTACGGGGGCCAAAAACATTCAGTACTTC,CASSFGGTGAKNIQYF,TRBV28,.,.,TRBJ2-4
TGTGCCAGCAATGCAGGGGCGAACAATCAGCCCCAGCATTTT,CASNAGANNQPQHF,TRBV2,.,.,TRBJ1-5
TGTGCCAGCAGTCGGACGGGACTCGCGAACACCGGGGAGCTGTTTTTT,CASSRTGLANTGELFF,TRBV2,.,.,TRBJ2-2
TGTGCCAGCAGCGACCGACAGGGAAGCACAGATACGCAGTATTTT,CASSDRQGSTDTQYF,TRBV7-9,TRBD1,once,TRBJ2-3
TGTGCCAGCAGGGGGCATGGCAATCAGCCCCAGCATTTT,CASRGHGNQPQHF,TRBV6-5,.,.,TRBJ1-5
TGCAGCGTTGAACTAGACGGGCAGCCCCAGCATTTT,CSVELDGQPQHF,TRBV29-1,.,.,TRBJ1-5
TGTGCCAGCAGCTTGGACAGGGGCCTCCCTGGGGCCAACGTCCTGACTTTC,CASSLDRGLPGANVLTF,TRBV7-3,TRBD1,once,TRBJ2-6
TGCGCCAGCAGGGGAGAGTACTCTGGAAACACCATATATTTT,CASRGEYSGNTIYF,TRBV5-1,.,.,TRBJ1-3
TGTGCCAGCACTAACAGGGACGCGAGCAATCAGCCCCAGCATTTT,CASTNRDASNQPQHF,TRBV2,.,.,TRBJ1-5